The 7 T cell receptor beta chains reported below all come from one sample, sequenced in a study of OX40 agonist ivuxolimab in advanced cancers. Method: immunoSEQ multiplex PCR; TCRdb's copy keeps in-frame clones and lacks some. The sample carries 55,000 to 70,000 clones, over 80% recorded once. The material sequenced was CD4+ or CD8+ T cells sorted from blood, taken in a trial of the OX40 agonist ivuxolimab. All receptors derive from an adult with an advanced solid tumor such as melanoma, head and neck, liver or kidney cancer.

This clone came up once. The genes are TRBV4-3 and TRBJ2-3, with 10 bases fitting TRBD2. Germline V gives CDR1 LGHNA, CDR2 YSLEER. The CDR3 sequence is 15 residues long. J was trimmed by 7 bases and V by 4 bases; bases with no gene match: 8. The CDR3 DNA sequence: TGCGCCAGCAGCCCTGGACTAGCGGAGAGTCATACGCAGTATTTT. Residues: CASSPGLAESHTQYF.

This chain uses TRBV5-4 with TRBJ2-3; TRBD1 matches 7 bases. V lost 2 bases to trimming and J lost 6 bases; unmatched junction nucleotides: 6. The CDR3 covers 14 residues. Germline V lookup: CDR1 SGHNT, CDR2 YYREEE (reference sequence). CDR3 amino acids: CASSFWGQFDTQYF. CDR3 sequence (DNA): TGTGCCAGCAGCTTTTGGGGACAGTTTGATACGCAGTATTTT.

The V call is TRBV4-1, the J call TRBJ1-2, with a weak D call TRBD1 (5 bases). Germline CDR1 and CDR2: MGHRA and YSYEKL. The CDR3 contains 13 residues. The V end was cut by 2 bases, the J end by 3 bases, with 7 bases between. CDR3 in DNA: TGCGCCAGCAGCCAACCACAGGACTATGGCTACACCTTC. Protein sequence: CASSQPQDYGYTF.

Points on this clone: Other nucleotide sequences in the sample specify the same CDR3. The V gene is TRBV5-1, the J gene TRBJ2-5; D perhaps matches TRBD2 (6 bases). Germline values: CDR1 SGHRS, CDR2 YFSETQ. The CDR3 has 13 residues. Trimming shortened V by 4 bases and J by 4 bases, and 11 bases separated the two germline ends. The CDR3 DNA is TGCGCCAGCAGCAAGGGACTCCGAGAGACCCAGTACTTC. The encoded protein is CASSKGLRETQYF.

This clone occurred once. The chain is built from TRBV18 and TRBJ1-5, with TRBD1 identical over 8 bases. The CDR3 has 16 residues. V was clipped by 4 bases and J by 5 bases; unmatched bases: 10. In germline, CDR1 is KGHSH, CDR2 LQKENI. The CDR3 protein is CASSLTPHRGDQPQHF. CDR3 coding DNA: TGTGCCAGCTCACTTACTCCCCACAGGGGGGATCAGCCCCAGCATTTT. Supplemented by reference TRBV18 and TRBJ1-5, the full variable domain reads NAGVMQNPRHLVRRRGQEARLRCSPMKGHSHVYWYRQLPEEGLKFMVYLQKENIIDESGMPKERFSAEFPKEGPSILRIQQVVRGDSAAYFCASSLTPHRGDQPQHFGDGTRLSIL.

The CDR3 here is CASSLAGVLSSYNEQFF. CDR3 bases: TGTGCCAGCAGCTTAGCGGGGGTGTTGAGCTCCTACAATGAGCAGTTCTTC. The chain employs TRBV7-6 and TRBJ2-1; D tentatively fits TRBD1 or TRBD2 (5 bases each). Germline lookup yields CDR1 SGHVS and CDR2 FNYEAQ. With 0 bases removed from V and 0 bases from J, the gap between germline ends came to 12 bases. CDR3 length: 17 amino acids.

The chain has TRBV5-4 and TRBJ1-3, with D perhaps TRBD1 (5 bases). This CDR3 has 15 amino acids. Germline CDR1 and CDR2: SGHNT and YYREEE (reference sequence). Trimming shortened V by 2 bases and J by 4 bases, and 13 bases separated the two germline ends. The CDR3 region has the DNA TGTGCCAGCAGCTTTGGCAGGGTAGAAGGAAACACCATATATTTT. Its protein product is CASSFGRVEGNTIYF.